One and the same sample provided the 5 T cell receptor beta chains below, sequenced in a study of T cell repertoires in cytomegalovirus infection. TCRdb fed the reads into MiXCR, producing one record per CDR3 protein. The sample carries roughly 230,000 distinct CDR3 sequences, about 17% recorded once. Material: CD8+ T cells from PBMCs. The origin of the receptors is a human donor in good health (CMV status not recorded). Some clones in this sample may be carry-over from other donors' samples.

The chain has TRBV6-2 or TRBV6-3 and TRBJ2-1; the match to TRBD1 covers 7 bases. V shed 2 bases and J 5 bases; nucleotides not matched to a gene: 6. The length of the CDR3 is 15 residues. Per the germline V gene, CDR1 is MNHEY and CDR2 is SVGEGT. The CDR3 is CASSYRGQLNNEQFF. DNA for the CDR3: TGTGCCAGCAGTTACAGGGGACAGCTGAACAATGAGCAGTTCTTC.

V is TRBV6-6 and J is TRBJ1-1; D remains ambiguous. The CDR3 is 17 residues long. The V gene lost 0 bases and the J gene lost 0 bases, with 14 bases spanning the gap. The V gene's germline CDR1 is MNHNY and CDR2 SVGAGI (reference sequence). CDR3 nucleotide sequence: TGTGCCAGCAGTTACTCGACAACAGAGACCCTGAACACTGAAGCTTTCTTT. It specifies CASSYSTTETLNTEAFF.

This clonotype was seen more than once but under ten times. V usage is TRBV6-6 and J usage is TRBJ1-1; D possibly corresponds to TRBD1 (5 bases). Trimming pared 6 bases from V and 7 bases from J, leaving 9 bases between. This CDR3 comprises 11 residues. Germline V CDR1 and CDR2: MNHNY, SVGAGI (reference sequence). The CDR3 nucleotides are TGTGCCAGCAGCCAGGGAATTGAAGCTTTCTTT. Its protein is CASSQGIEAFF.

This clonotype was counted at least ten times. The V gene is TRBV3-1, the J gene TRBJ1-5; a possible D gene is TRBD1 (5 bases). This CDR3 spans 16 amino acids. CDR1 is LGHDT, CDR2 YNNKEL, per germline (reference sequence). V lost 1 base, J lost 3 bases, and 13 bases lay in between. The CDR3 bases are TGTGCCAGCAGCCAAGGCCCCGACAGCTCCAATCAGCCCCAGCATTTT. This encodes CASSQGPDSSNQPQHF.

This clonotype was found many times. The chain employs TRBV7-4 and TRBJ2-7; D is perhaps TRBD2 (6 bases). V lost 5 bases and J 4 bases, leaving 15 bases between the germline ends. Germline V CDR1 and CDR2: SGHVT, SQSDAQ. This CDR3 is built from 14 residues. CDR3 region: CASSHGTGGYEQYF. CDR3 sequence (DNA): TGTGCCAGCAGCCACGGGACTGGGGGGTACGAGCAGTACTTC.